This entry lists 14 T cell receptor beta chains sequenced from one sample in a study of CXCR3-negative and CXCR3-positive naive CD8 T cells. UMI-labeled TRB cDNA libraries were prepared by 5' RACE. TCRdb reanalyzed the 5' RACE reads and collapses them to one entry per CDR3 protein, without DNA. This sample's clone table lists over 100,000 distinct CDR3 sequences. Sequenced: naive CXCR3- CD8+ T cells from blood. Specified subset: CD45RO-CCR7+CD27+CD95- naive CD8+ T cells lacking CXCR3 (TNR3-). These receptors were collected from a human donor in good health. Some clones in this sample may be carry-over from other donors' samples.

The gene calls are TRBV7-9 and TRBJ1-3; TCRdb designates TRBD1, a call that cannot be tested without DNA. Germline values: CDR1 SEHNR, CDR2 FQNEAQ (reference sequence). CDR3 length: 18 residues. The CDR3: CASSLSRPGPISGNTIYF. Combining the CDR3 with reference TRBV7-9 and TRBJ1-3 gives the whole variable domain DTGVSQNPRHKITKRGQNVTFRCDPISEHNRLYWYRQTLGQGPEFLTYFQNEAQLEKSRLLSDRFSAERPKGSFSTLEIQRTEQGDSAMYLCASSLSRPGPISGNTIYFGEGSWLTVV.

J is TRBJ1-5 and V is TRBV15. Germline-derived CDR1 and CDR2 are LNHNV and YYDKDF (reference sequence). The CDR3 loop spans 16 amino acids. The CDR3 region is CATSSTSLGDNQPQHF.

J is TRBJ2-1 and V is TRBV6-6; TCRdb lists TRBD2, though no DNA is available to test this call. The CDR3 runs 13 residues. CDR1 MNHNY and CDR2 SVGAGI come from the germline V gene (reference sequence). The CDR3 is CASSYSRLAEQFF.

The genes are TRBV27 and TRBJ2-2. CDR3 size: 12 residues. CDR1 is MNHEY, CDR2 SMNVEV, per germline (reference sequence). CDR3 sequence: CASSFLAGELFF.

The chain combines TRBV15 with TRBJ2-2; TCRdb's D call of TRBD2 is untestable without DNA. Germline CDR1 LNHNV, CDR2 YYDKDF (reference sequence). The CDR3 totals 17 residues. The CDR3 sequence: CATSREAGPRNTGELFF.

This chain connects TRBV27 to TRBJ2-1; the TCRdb D gene call, TRBD1, has no DNA to confirm it. The CDR3 loop spans 17 amino acids. Germline CDR1 reads MNHEY; CDR2 reads SMNVEV (reference sequence). The CDR3 spells CASSLGGDRVSYNEQFF.

V and J are TRBV6-5 and TRBJ2-3; TCRdb lists TRBD2, though no DNA is available to test this call. In germline, CDR1 is MNHEY, CDR2 SVGAGI. The length of the CDR3 is 15 residues. The CDR3 is CASSFTSGSTDTQYF.

The chain uses TRBV7-9 and TRBJ1-1; TCRdb designates TRBD1, a call that cannot be tested without DNA. This CDR3 comprises 13 residues. CDR1 is SEHNR and CDR2 is FQNEAQ in the germline V gene (reference sequence). CDR3 amino acids: CASSLGTGSEAFF.

The chain has TRBV20-1 and TRBJ2-4; TCRdb calls TRBD2, which cannot be checked without DNA. The CDR3 spans 14 residues. From germline, CDR1 is DFQATT and CDR2 SNEGSKA (reference sequence). The chain's CDR3 is CSARELAGTNIQYF.

The J gene is TRBJ2-3, the V gene TRBV27. The CDR3 covers 15 residues. The germline gives CDR1 MNHEY, CDR2 SMNVEV (reference sequence). CDR3 sequence: CASSFSMGSSDTQYF.

The V and J genes are TRBV25-1 and TRBJ2-3; without DNA, the TCRdb call of TRBD1 cannot be checked. Germline lookup yields CDR1 MGHDK and CDR2 SYGVNS. The CDR3 is made up of 12 amino acids. The CDR3 sequence: CASSDTGYTQYF.

The chain combines TRBV6-5 with TRBJ2-7; the D call of TRBD1 rests on TCRdb alone, since no DNA is present to check it. Germline V gene sequence: CDR1 MNHEY, CDR2 SVGAGI. The CDR3 extends over 16 amino acids. The CDR3 reads CASSPIGGTEFYEQYF.

This chain links TRBV7-8 with TRBJ2-5; TCRdb gives TRBD1 as the D gene, but with no DNA this cannot be confirmed. The CDR3 totals 16 residues. Germline V gene sequence: CDR1 SGHVS, CDR2 FQNEAQ. CDR3: CASSLAPGTSQETQYF.

J is TRBJ1-3 and V is TRBV7-2. The germline CDR1 and CDR2 sequences are SGHTA and FQGNSA. The CDR3 contains 15 residues. The CDR3 loop reads CASSLVGGYGNTIYF.